What follows are 18 T cell receptor beta chains derived from one specimen sequenced in a study of T cell changes during pregnancy in multiple sclerosis. The method was immunoSEQ multiplex PCR; TCRdb's version includes in-frame clones alone and lacks a portion of them. The sample lists 100,000 or so clones; 94% were seen once. The sample here was peripheral blood, taken before pregnancy. The receptor set was obtained from a female donor with multiple sclerosis, enrolled in a pregnancy study.

The V call is TRBV10-3, the J call TRBJ2-3, with D tentatively TRBD2 (5 bases). This CDR3 has 16 amino acids. CDR1 is ENHRY, CDR2 SYGVKD, per germline. V lost 0 bases, J lost 5 bases, and 15 bases lay in between. Here the CDR3 DNA reads TGTGCCATCAGTGAGTCGGAGGTGCTCAGGCAAGATACGCAGTATTTT. Its translation: CAISESEVLRQDTQYF.

This clone was detected once. This chain links TRBV6-5 with TRBJ1-5, with D unclear. CDR3 length equals 8 residues. V lost 6 bases and J lost 15, with 6 bases in between. Looked up from germline, CDR1 is MNHEY and CDR2 is SVGAGI. The DNA for the CDR3 is TGTGCCAGCAGCCCGGGGCATTTT. Its protein is CASSPGHF.

This clone was observed a single time. The chain recombines TRBV5-1 with TRBJ2-7; 7 nucleotides align to TRBD1. There are 13 residues in the CDR3. CDR1 is SGHRS and CDR2 is YFSETQ in the germline V gene. Unmatched junction bases numbered 1, after V lost 2 bases and J lost 2 bases. The CDR3 DNA follows: TGCGCCAGCAGCTTCGACAGGGCCTACGAGCAGTACTTC. This sequence encodes CASSFDRAYEQYF.

Concerning this clone: At the DNA level, this CDR3 is encoded by other sequences in the same sample as well. This chain links TRBV5-1 with TRBJ2-7, with 7 bases lining up with TRBD1. Germline V CDR1 and CDR2: SGHRS, YFSETQ. The CDR3 loop spans 14 amino acids. The V gene end was trimmed by 0 bases and the J gene end by 4 bases; junction bases not matched to a gene: 4. The DNA of the CDR3 is TGCGCCAGCAGCTTGGGACAGGGAATATACGAGCAGTACTTC. Translating it yields CASSLGQGIYEQYF.

The rearrangement uses TRBV5-5 and TRBJ1-4; TRBD1 is a possible D gene (6 bases). The ends were cut back, 0 bases at V and 14 bases at J, with 14 bases in the middle. Germline V gives CDR1 SGHKS, CDR2 YYEKEE (reference sequence). This CDR3 is 13 amino acids long. CDR3 nucleotide sequence: TGTGCCAGCAGCTTGGGGGACATTCCTAAGCTGTTTTTT. The encoded protein is CASSLGDIPKLFF.

The V gene is TRBV5-6, the J gene TRBJ1-1; D perhaps matches TRBD1 (6 bases). This CDR3 has 15 amino acids. V was trimmed by 0 bases and J by 1 base, leaving 10 bases between them. Germline CDR1 SGHDT, CDR2 YYEEEE. The CDR3 nucleotides read TGTGCCAGCAGCTTGGACCCCAGGGGGAACACTGAAGCTTTCTTT. Translating it yields CASSLDPRGNTEAFF.

V usage is TRBV5-1 and J usage is TRBJ1-2, with 9 bases fitting TRBD1. This CDR3 is built from 15 residues. The germline V gene has CDR1 SGHRS and CDR2 YFSETQ. The V gene end was trimmed by 4 bases and the J gene end by 2 bases; junction bases not matched to a gene: 6. The CDR3 DNA reads TGCGCCAGCAGCATACAGGGGGCGCAAAACTATGGCTACACCTTC. It specifies CASSIQGAQNYGYTF.

The chain carries TRBV19 and TRBJ1-1; D perhaps matches TRBD1 (6 bases). Per germline, CDR1 LNHDA and CDR2 SQIVND (reference sequence). The CDR3 is 14 residues long. Trimming pared 7 bases from V and 9 bases from J, leaving 21 bases between. CDR3 loop: CASTKTSPDRKAFF. The CDR3 nucleotides read TGTGCCAGTACAAAGACAAGCCCCGACAGGAAAGCTTTCTTT.

This chain links TRBV19 with TRBJ1-2; D uncertain. The CDR3 spans 13 residues. V lost 6 bases and J lost 4, with 12 bases in between. Germline lookup yields CDR1 LNHDA and CDR2 SQIVND (reference sequence). This CDR3 reads CASRRRDFYGYTF. DNA for the CDR3: TGTGCCAGTAGACGCCGGGATTTCTATGGCTACACCTTC. Supplemented by reference TRBV19 and TRBJ1-2, the full variable domain reads DGGITQSPKYLFRKEGQNVTLSCEQNLNHDAMYWYRQDPGQGLRLIYYSQIVNDFQKGDIAEGYSVSREKKESFPLTVTSAQKNPTAFYLCASRRRDFYGYTFGSGTRLTVV.

Written as DNA, the CDR3 is TGTGCCAGCAGGCTACTAGCGCACTCCTACAATGAGCAGTTCTTC. Its protein product is CASRLLAHSYNEQFF. This sequence joins TRBV27 and TRBJ2-1; 7 bases agree with TRBD2. This CDR3 is built from 15 residues. Germline CDR1 is MNHEY and CDR2 is SMNVEV (reference sequence). J gave up 0 bases and V 6 bases, and 5 bases lay outside the gene matches.

The J gene is TRBJ1-2, the V gene TRBV11-2, with no clear D. Germline V gene data show CDR1 as SGHAT and CDR2 as FQNNGV. Trimming took 8 bases from V and 4 from J, leaving 14 bases between them. This CDR3 is built from 13 residues. The CDR3 coding sequence is TGTGCCAGCGGATTGACGACTGTCTATGGCTACACCTTC. It yields the protein CASGLTTVYGYTF.

The rearrangement links TRBV27 to TRBJ2-4; 7 bases are shared with TRBD1. Germline V gene sequence: CDR1 MNHEY, CDR2 SMNVEV (reference sequence). The V and J ends lost 11 bases and 3 bases, in that order; junction bases with no gene match: 10. The CDR3 runs 14 residues. The CDR3 DNA follows: TGTGCCTTTAGGGGGCTCCGAGACAAAAACATTCAGTACTTC. Translating gives CAFRGLRDKNIQYF.

The rearrangement links TRBV7-2 to TRBJ2-7; TRBD2 aligns across 9 bases. The J segment lost 3 bases and the V segment lost 5 bases, leaving 14 bases of the junction unmatched. The CDR3 contains 17 residues. Per germline, CDR1 SGHTA and CDR2 FQGNSA. CDR3 sequence: CASSHPSGGLAIYEQYF. The CDR3 DNA reads as TGTGCCAGCAGCCATCCCAGTGGAGGACTAGCGATCTACGAGCAGTACTTC.

The chain combines TRBV6-6 with TRBJ2-7, with D perhaps TRBD2 (5 bases). CDR3 length equals 14 residues. Trimming cost V 6 bases and J 6 bases, with 18 bases left between them. The germline V gene has CDR1 MNHNY and CDR2 SVGAGI (reference sequence). CDR3 sequence reads: CASRKGDLGAEQYF. Here the CDR3 DNA reads TGTGCCAGCAGGAAGGGTGATCTGGGAGCCGAGCAGTACTTC.

The chain couples TRBV7-7 to TRBJ2-5, with 15 positions matching TRBD2. Per germline, CDR1 SSHAT and CDR2 FNYEAQ (reference sequence). V was clipped by 1 base and J by 5 bases; unmatched bases: 2. This CDR3 is built from 16 residues. CDR3: CASSLGGLAGGETQYF. The CDR3 bases are TGTGCCAGCAGCTTAGGAGGACTAGCGGGAGGGGAGACCCAGTACTTC.

This chain links TRBV7-2 with TRBJ2-3; TRBD2 matches at 7 bases. Germline lookup yields CDR1 SGHTA and CDR2 FQGNSA. Losses at the gene ends were 1 base for V and 4 bases for J; bases not matched to a gene: 2. The CDR3 is made up of 14 amino acids. The DNA of the CDR3 is TGTGCCAGCAGCTTAGGCGGGAGCGCAGATACGCAGTATTTT. It translates to CASSLGGSADTQYF.

The genes are TRBV11-2 and TRBJ2-2, with 7 nucleotides matching TRBD2. Germline V gene lookup returns CDR1 SGHAT and CDR2 FQNNGV. This CDR3 is built from 16 residues. V lost 1 base, J lost 5 bases, and 7 bases stayed unmatched. CDR3 nucleotide sequence: TGTGCCAGCAGCTTAGTTGGCGGGAGAGTGACCGGGGAGCTGTTTTTT. It specifies CASSLVGGRVTGELFF.

The chain carries TRBV30 and TRBJ2-7; D gene unclear. The V end lost 1 base, the J end lost 7 bases, and 14 bases lay between the germline ends. The CDR3 runs 13 residues. Germline CDR1 and CDR2: GTSNPN and SVGIG (reference sequence). The CDR3 loop is CAWSATLVGEQYF. The CDR3 DNA reads TGTGCCTGGAGTGCGACACTGGTTGGGGAGCAGTACTTC.